Below are 14 T cell receptor beta chains sequenced from a single sample in a study of OX40 agonist ivuxolimab in advanced cancers. TCRdb keeps only in-frame clones here, not all; method: immunoSEQ multiplex PCR. The sample lists about 110,000 clones, 85% to 95% seen once, with approximately 0.63% in the top ten. The sequencing here drew on CD4+ or CD8+ T cells sorted from blood, taken in a trial of the OX40 agonist ivuxolimab. These receptors all come from an adult with an advanced solid tumor such as melanoma, head and neck, liver or kidney cancer.

The J gene is TRBJ1-2, the V gene TRBV7-3, with 9 bases lining up with TRBD1. The CDR3 runs 15 residues. CDR1 is SGHTA and CDR2 is FQGTGA in the germline V gene. J was trimmed by 5 bases and V by 2 bases; bases with no gene match: 6. CDR3 residues: CASSLAPGTGYGYTF. The CDR3, as DNA: TGTGCCAGCAGCTTAGCCCCGGGGACAGGGTATGGCTACACCTTC.

The gene calls are TRBV5-3 and TRBJ1-5, with D possibly being TRBD1 (5 bases). TRBV5-3 belongs to the ORF category, with a function that is uncertain. The CDR3 has 14 residues. V was shortened by 6 bases and J by 1 base, with 11 bases between the two germline ends. The CDR3 sequence: CARTCGGSNQPQHF. Written as DNA, the CDR3 is TGTGCCAGAACGTGCGGGGGGAGCAATCAGCCCCAGCATTTT.

The chain combines TRBV7-2 with TRBJ2-7; unclear D gene. The V gene's germline CDR1 is SGHTA and CDR2 FQGNSA. The V and J ends lost 1 base and 3 bases respectively, with 7 bases between them. The CDR3 runs 13 residues. The CDR3 region has the DNA TGTGCCAGCAGCTTAGTCATTGACTACGAGCAGTACTTC. Translating it yields CASSLVIDYEQYF.

The J gene is TRBJ2-1, the V gene TRBV7-3, with 8 bases aligning to TRBD2. Germline V gene sequence: CDR1 SGHTA, CDR2 FQGTGA. The ends lost 5 bases at V and 5 bases at J; junction bases unmatched: 8. This CDR3 spans 15 amino acids. CDR3 residues: CASSLLAGGNNEQFF. The DNA of the CDR3 is TGTGCCAGCAGCCTGCTGGCGGGGGGTAACAATGAGCAGTTCTTC.

CDR3: CASSLVPGSHNEQFF. The CDR3 region has the DNA TGCGCCAGCAGCTTGGTCCCCGGCTCTCACAATGAGCAGTTCTTC. The chain is built from TRBV5-1 and TRBJ2-1; no clear D. This CDR3 spans 15 amino acids. From germline, CDR1 is SGHRS and CDR2 YFSETQ. V was cut by 0 bases and J by 5 bases, with 12 bases left in between. Using reference TRBV5-1 and TRBJ2-1 for the parts outside the CDR3, the full variable domain is KAGVTQTPRYLIKTRGQQVTLSCSPISGHRSVSWYQQTPGQGLQFLFEYFSETQRNKGNFPGRFSGRQFSNSRSEMNVSTLELGDSALYLCASSLVPGSHNEQFFGPGTRLTVL.

The chain has TRBV10-1 and TRBJ2-3, with D unresolved. Trimming removed 3 bases at V and 6 bases at J, with 4 bases between. Germline CDR1 is WNHNN and CDR2 is SYGVQD (reference sequence). This CDR3 spans 11 amino acids. The CDR3 here is CASSDGDTQYF. CDR3 bases: TGCGCCAGCAGTGACGGTGATACGCAGTATTTT.

This rearrangement joins TRBV7-9 to TRBJ2-2; D is perhaps TRBD2 (7 bases). The length of the CDR3 is 18 residues. Trimming pared 5 bases from V and 4 bases from J, leaving 23 bases between. Per the germline V gene, CDR1 is SEHNR and CDR2 is FQNEAQ (reference sequence). CDR3: CASSPRGAWGGRTGELFF. The DNA of the CDR3 is TGTGCCAGCAGCCCCAGAGGGGCGTGGGGGGGCCGCACCGGGGAGCTGTTTTTT.

V gene TRBV19 combines with J gene TRBJ2-7, with 8 bases that match TRBD2. Germline lookup yields CDR1 LNHDA and CDR2 SQIVND (reference sequence). The CDR3 totals 15 residues. Trimming cost V 2 bases and J 0 bases; bases outside gene matches: 3. CDR3 sequence reads: CASSISLADSYEQYF. CDR3 nucleotides: TGTGCCAGTAGTATATCACTAGCGGACTCCTACGAGCAGTACTTC.

This clone has only one observation. The CDR3 loop is CASSFRVYETQYF. CDR3 DNA: TGTGCCAGCAGTTTTAGGGTTTACGAGACCCAGTACTTC. The rearrangement links TRBV27 to TRBJ2-5; D is ambiguous. The CDR3 totals 13 residues. The V end lost 3 bases, the J end lost 5 bases, and 10 bases lay between the germline ends. Looked up from germline, CDR1 is MNHEY and CDR2 is SMNVEV (reference sequence).

The rearrangement links TRBV19 to TRBJ1-4, with TRBD1 matching 7 bases. V lost 8 bases to trimming and J lost 8 bases; unmatched junction nucleotides: 11. From germline, CDR1 is LNHDA and CDR2 SQIVND (reference sequence). There are 14 residues in the CDR3. The CDR3 region is CASSVPGQVEKLFF. The DNA of the CDR3 is TGTGCCAGTTCAGTTCCTGGACAGGTAGAAAAACTGTTTTTT.

CDR3 loop: CASSGRQWSTDTQYF. The CDR3 nucleotides read TGTGCCAGCAGTGGCAGACAGTGGAGCACAGATACGCAGTATTTT. This chain connects TRBV6-1 to TRBJ2-3, with a tentative D call TRBD1 (5 bases). Germline V gene data show CDR1 as MNHNS and CDR2 as SASEGT. Trimming took 4 bases from V and 0 from J, leaving 11 bases between them. This CDR3 has 15 residues.

This clone was seen only once. This chain links TRBV9 with TRBJ2-1; TRBD2 aligns across 12 bases. Trimming cost V 0 bases and J 10 bases; bases outside gene matches: 5. The CDR3 extends over 15 amino acids. Germline assignment: CDR1 SGDLS and CDR2 YYNGEE. CDR3 DNA sequence: TGTGCCAGCAGCGTAGCGACTAGCGGGAGTGAAGAGCAGTTCTTC. This sequence encodes CASSVATSGSEEQFF.

This sequence joins TRBV19 and TRBJ2-2; 8 bases map to TRBD2. Germline V gives CDR1 LNHDA, CDR2 SQIVND (reference sequence). The CDR3 runs to 16 residues. Losses at the gene ends were 4 bases for V and 2 bases for J; bases not matched to a gene: 6. CDR3 sequence: CASSKKRERNTGELFF. CDR3 DNA: TGTGCCAGTAGTAAGAAGCGGGAGCGAAACACCGGGGAGCTGTTTTTT.

This chain uses TRBV21-1 with TRBJ1-6; the table gives TRBD1 as D, unverified against the DNA. TRBV21-1 is listed as a pseudogene. The CDR3 loop spans 15 amino acids. The CDR3 here is CASSKGQGASSPLHF. In nucleotides, the CDR3 is TGTGCCAGCAGCAAGGGACAGGGGGCAAGTTCACCCCTCCACTTT.